This entry is about one T cell receptor (beta chain). The antigen it binds to is not known. There are no base qualities to consult, and no much larger clone falls within one base. The reads were generated on an Illumina HiSeq 1500. The raw public reads went through TCRdb reprocessing: fastp at Q25, MiXCR clone calling, in-frame beta chains kept. CDR3 protein sequences are deduplicated, and each keeps its most common genes and DNA. This sample has about a million distinct CDR3 sequences in its table, and about a third of those were observed once. Roughly an eighth of the sample rests with the top ten. These data come from a study of T cell repertoires in cytomegalovirus infection (dated by TCRdb to between 2018 and 2020). Regarding the complete study: Alongside well-studied HLA-B-restricted epitopes, the peptide stimulations were aimed at recently identified HLA-C-restricted CMV epitopes, whose presentation resists viral immunomodulation. Donor HLA type was relevant to the analysis, because carriage of CMV infection together with the matching HLA type was indicated by public TCR beta signatures. Overall results and qualifications from the work: The ex vivo response was dominated by HLA-C-restricted CMV-specific TCR beta clonotypes, and the single most frequent clonotype in two of eight donors was supplied by these HLA-C-restricted clonotypes. Carriers of CMV infection plus the relevant HLA type were discriminated by the cumulative frequency of public TCR beta family members in the study cohort and in an independent roughly 400-donor cohort.

In light of the paper, this sample's treatment or condition label describes: in vitro stimulation with specific CMV peptide epitopes to enrich CMV-specific T cells. The CDR3 runs 13 amino acids, cysteine and phenylalanine included. Only the CDR3 part of the read is kept: 39 bases, read in frame from the first base. The germline ends are 11 bases apart after V is trimmed by 1 base and J by 10 bases. The germline V gene gives CDR1 as SGHTA and CDR2 as FQGNSA. This TCR came from a human donor in good health (CMV status not recorded). Some clones in this sample may be carry-over from other donors' samples. The input for sequencing was cultured CD8+ T cells from PBMCs, taken from culture after CMV antigen stimulation. The sequence is built from TRBV7-2 and TRBJ2-1; the D gene is not confidently resolved. The CDR3 loop reads CASSLGPNTEQFF. The DNA is TGTGCCAGCAGCTTAGGACCGAACACGGAGCAGTTCTTC.